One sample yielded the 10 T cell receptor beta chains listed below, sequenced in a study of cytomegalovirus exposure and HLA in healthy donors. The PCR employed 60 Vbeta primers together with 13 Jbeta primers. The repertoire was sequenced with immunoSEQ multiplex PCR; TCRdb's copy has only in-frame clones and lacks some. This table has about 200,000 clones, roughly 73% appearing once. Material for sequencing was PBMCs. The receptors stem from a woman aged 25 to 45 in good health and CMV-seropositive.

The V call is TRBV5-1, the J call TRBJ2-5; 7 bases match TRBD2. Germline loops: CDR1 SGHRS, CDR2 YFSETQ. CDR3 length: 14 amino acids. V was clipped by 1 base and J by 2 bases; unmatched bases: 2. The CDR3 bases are TGCGCCAGCAGCTTGAGCGGGGATCAAGAGACCCAGTACTTC. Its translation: CASSLSGDQETQYF.

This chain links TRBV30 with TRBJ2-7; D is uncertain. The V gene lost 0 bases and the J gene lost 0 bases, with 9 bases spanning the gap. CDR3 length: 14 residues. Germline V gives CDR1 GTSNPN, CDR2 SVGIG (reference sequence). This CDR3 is CAWSVLPSSYEQYF. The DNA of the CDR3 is TGTGCCTGGAGTGTACTACCGAGCTCCTACGAGCAGTACTTC. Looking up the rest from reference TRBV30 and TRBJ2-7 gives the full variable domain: SQTIHQWPATLVQPVGSPLSLECTVEGTSNPNLYWYRQAAGRGLQLLFYSVGIGQISSEVPQNLSASRPQDRQFILSSKKLLLSDSGFYLCAWSVLPSSYEQYFGPGTRLTVT.

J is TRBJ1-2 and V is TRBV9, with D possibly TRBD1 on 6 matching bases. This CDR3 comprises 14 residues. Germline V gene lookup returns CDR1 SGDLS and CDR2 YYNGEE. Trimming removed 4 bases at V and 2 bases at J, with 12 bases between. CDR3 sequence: CASSPQQGNYGYTF. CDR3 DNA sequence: TGTGCCAGCAGCCCCCAACAGGGAAACTATGGCTACACCTTC.

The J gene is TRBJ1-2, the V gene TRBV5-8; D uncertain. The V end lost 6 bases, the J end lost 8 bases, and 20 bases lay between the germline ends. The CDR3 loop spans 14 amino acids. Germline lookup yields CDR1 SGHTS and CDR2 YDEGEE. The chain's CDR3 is CASTSRGSRWGYTF. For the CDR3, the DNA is TGTGCCAGCACTAGCCGAGGCTCAAGATGGGGCTACACCTTC.

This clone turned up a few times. In DNA form, the CDR3 reads TGTGCCAGCACCCTCAGGAGGGTGAGCGATACGCAGTATTTT. Its protein product is CASTLRRVSDTQYF. The V and J genes are TRBV11-2 and TRBJ2-3; tentatively, D is TRBD2 (6 bases). The CDR3 has 14 residues. Per germline, CDR1 SGHAT and CDR2 FQNNGV. Trimming shortened V by 7 bases and J by 6 bases, and 17 bases separated the two germline ends.

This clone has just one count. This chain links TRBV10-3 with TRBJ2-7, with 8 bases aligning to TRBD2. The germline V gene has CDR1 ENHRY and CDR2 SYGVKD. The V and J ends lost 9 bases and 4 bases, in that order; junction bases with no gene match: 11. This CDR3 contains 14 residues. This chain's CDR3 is CAMGPGLGVYEQYF. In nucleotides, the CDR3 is TGTGCCATGGGACCGGGACTAGGGGTATACGAGCAGTACTTC.

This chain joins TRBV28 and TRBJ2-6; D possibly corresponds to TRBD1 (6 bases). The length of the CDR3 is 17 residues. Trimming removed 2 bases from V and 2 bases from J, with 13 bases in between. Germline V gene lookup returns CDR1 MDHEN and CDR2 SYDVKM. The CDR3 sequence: CASSLQGGRTGANVLTF. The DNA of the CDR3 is TGTGCCAGCAGTTTACAAGGGGGACGAACTGGGGCCAACGTCCTGACTTTC.

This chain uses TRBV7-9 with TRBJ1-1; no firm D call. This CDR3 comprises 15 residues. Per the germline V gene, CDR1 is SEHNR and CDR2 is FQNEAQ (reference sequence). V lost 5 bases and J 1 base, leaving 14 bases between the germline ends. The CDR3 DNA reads TGTGCCAGCAGCCACATGGAGGTAAGGAACACTGAAGCTTTCTTT. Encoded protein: CASSHMEVRNTEAFF.

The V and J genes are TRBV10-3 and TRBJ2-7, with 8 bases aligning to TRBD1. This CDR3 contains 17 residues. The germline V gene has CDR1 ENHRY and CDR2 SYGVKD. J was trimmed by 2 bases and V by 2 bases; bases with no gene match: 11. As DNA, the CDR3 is TGTGCCATCAGTGAGATCGGGACAGGTCGAAGGACCTACGAGCAGTACTTC. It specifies CAISEIGTGRRTYEQYF.

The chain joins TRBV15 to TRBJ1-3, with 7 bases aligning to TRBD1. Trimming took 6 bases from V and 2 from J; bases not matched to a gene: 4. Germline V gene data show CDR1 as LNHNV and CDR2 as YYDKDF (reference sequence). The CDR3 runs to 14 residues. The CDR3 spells CATREGTAGNTIYF. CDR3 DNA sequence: TGTGCCACCAGAGAAGGGACAGCTGGAAACACCATATATTTT.